These 19 T cell receptor beta chains came from one sample sequenced in a study of cytomegalovirus exposure and HLA in healthy donors. Clones were sequenced by immunoSEQ multiplex PCR, and TCRdb holds only the in-frame ones, with some missing. The sample contains around 300,000 clones, about nine tenths of which appear only once. Sequences were obtained from PBMCs. These TCRs come from a woman between 25 and 40 years old in good health and CMV-seropositive.

CDR3 protein: CASSPIARDILNPPLHF. The DNA for the CDR3 is TGTGCCAGCTCACCGATAGCGAGGGACATACTTAACCCTCCCCTCCACTTT. The chain joins TRBV18 to TRBJ1-6, with TRBD1 as a possible D gene (6 bases). V shed 3 bases and J shed 13 bases, with 25 bases lying between them. The CDR3 contains 17 residues. Germline V gene sequence: CDR1 KGHSH, CDR2 LQKENI. The full variable domain, rest sourced from reference TRBV18 and TRBJ1-6, is NAGVMQNPRHLVRRRGQEARLRCSPMKGHSHVYWYRQLPEEGLKFMVYLQKENIIDESGMPKERFSAEFPKEGPSILRIQQVVRGDSAAYFCASSPIARDILNPPLHFGNGTRLTVT.

This clone showed up just once. The genes are TRBV5-1 and TRBJ2-3; 13 bases are a match to TRBD2. J lost 6 bases, V lost 0 bases, and 1 base had no gene match. CDR1 and CDR2 from the germline V gene are SGHRS and YFSETQ. The CDR3 extends over 15 amino acids. The chain's CDR3 is CASSLVTSGRDTQYF. CDR3 sequence (DNA): TGCGCCAGCAGCTTGGTGACTAGCGGGAGGGATACGCAGTATTTT.

CDR3: CASSGGQGFSDGYTF. DNA for the CDR3: TGTGCCAGCAGCGGGGGACAGGGGTTTTCAGATGGCTACACCTTC. V is TRBV5-4 and J is TRBJ1-2, with 10 bases that match TRBD1. V dropped 4 bases and J dropped 6; count of bases not matched to a gene: 9. This CDR3 has 15 amino acids. The germline gives CDR1 SGHNT, CDR2 YYREEE (reference sequence). Looking up the rest from reference TRBV5-4 and TRBJ1-2 gives the full variable domain: ETGVTQSPTHLIKTRGQQVTLRCSSQSGHNTVSWYQQALGQGPQFIFQYYREEENGRGNFPPRFSGLQFPNYSSELNVNALELDDSALYLCASSGGQGFSDGYTFGSGTRLTVV.

The V and J genes are TRBV27 and TRBJ1-5; D perhaps matches TRBD1 (6 bases). The CDR3 is made up of 14 amino acids. CDR1 is MNHEY and CDR2 is SMNVEV in the germline V gene (reference sequence). Deletions cut 10 bases from V and 2 bases from J, with 15 bases between. The CDR3, as DNA: TGTGCCACAGGAAAGGGGGAGCGCAATCAGCCCCAGCATTTT. This translates into CATGKGERNQPQHF.

This chain joins TRBV5-6 and TRBJ1-1; D is perhaps TRBD1 (5 bases). The CDR3 has 14 residues. V shed 1 base and J shed 0 bases, with 7 bases lying between them. CDR1 and CDR2 (germline): SGHDT, YYEEEE. The CDR3 spells CASSLTGLNTEAFF. CDR3 nucleotide sequence: TGTGCCAGCAGCTTGACAGGCCTGAACACTGAAGCTTTCTTT.

This clone was observed a handful of times. V is TRBV30 and J is TRBJ2-7, with a tentative D call TRBD1 (5 bases). Deletions cut 3 bases from V and 2 bases from J, with 8 bases between. Germline CDR1 GTSNPN, CDR2 SVGIG (reference sequence). This CDR3 is 12 amino acids long. This CDR3 reads CAWRSGTYEQYF. The CDR3 nucleotides are TGTGCCTGGAGATCAGGGACCTACGAGCAGTACTTC.

The chain links TRBV19 to TRBJ1-1; D gene unclear. The CDR3 loop spans 14 amino acids. Trimming took off 6 bases at V and 1 base at J, with 12 bases between the two ends. Looked up from germline, CDR1 is LNHDA and CDR2 is SQIVND (reference sequence). The DNA for the CDR3 is TGTGCCAGTAGCTTCGGACGATGGAACACTGAAGCTTTCTTT. It translates to CASSFGRWNTEAFF.

CDR3 region: CASTSTGGSTDTQYF. The CDR3 coding sequence is TGCGCCAGCACCTCGACAGGGGGCTCGACAGATACGCAGTATTTT. The J gene is TRBJ2-3, the V gene TRBV5-1; 10 nucleotides align to TRBD1. There are 15 residues in the CDR3. CDR1 and CDR2 from the germline V gene are SGHRS and YFSETQ. Losses at the gene ends were 6 bases for V and 3 bases for J; bases not matched to a gene: 7.

V gene TRBV5-4 combines with J gene TRBJ2-7; 7 bases are shared with TRBD1. Germline V gives CDR1 SGHNT, CDR2 YYREEE (reference sequence). This CDR3 has 15 residues. V dropped 5 bases and J dropped 1; count of bases not matched to a gene: 9. CDR3 residues: CASRPTGTASYEQYF. CDR3 in DNA: TGTGCCAGCAGACCCACCGGGACAGCGTCCTACGAGCAGTACTTC.

This clone was recorded once. The V and J genes are TRBV6-1 and TRBJ1-6; 7 bases map to TRBD1. V lost 2 bases to trimming and J lost 10 bases; unmatched junction nucleotides: 11. Germline V lookup: CDR1 MNHNS, CDR2 SASEGT. CDR3 size: 16 residues. The CDR3 is CASSERARGVGSPLHF. The CDR3 DNA reads as TGTGCCAGCAGTGAACGTGCCAGGGGGGTTGGATCACCCCTCCACTTT.

The chain combines TRBV9 with TRBJ1-2; 7 nucleotides agree with TRBD1. The V segment lost 5 bases and the J segment 7 bases; nucleotides outside the gene matches: 5. Looked up from germline, CDR1 is SGDLS and CDR2 is YYNGEE. The length of the CDR3 is 12 residues. The CDR3 coding sequence is TGTGCCAGCAGTGACAGGGTCGCTGGCTACACCTTC. This sequence encodes CASSDRVAGYTF. The variable domain in full, completed from reference TRBV9 and TRBJ1-2, reads DSGVTQTPKHLITATGQRVTLRCSPRSGDLSVYWYQQSLDQGLQFLIQYYNGEERAKGNILERFSAQQFPDLHSELNLSSLELGDSALYFCASSDRVAGYTFGSGTRLTVV.

The J gene is TRBJ2-2, the V gene TRBV28; a weak D match, TRBD1 (6 bases). Germline V lookup: CDR1 MDHEN, CDR2 SYDVKM. V lost 7 bases, J lost 0 bases, and 6 bases lay in between. The CDR3 totals 13 residues. CDR3 region: CASNRANTGELFF. The CDR3 region has the DNA TGTGCCAGCAACAGGGCGAACACCGGGGAGCTGTTTTTT.

The rearrangement links TRBV28 to TRBJ1-2, with D hard to call. Trimming took off 6 bases at V and 2 bases at J, with 7 bases between the two ends. Germline V lookup: CDR1 MDHEN, CDR2 SYDVKM. The CDR3 sequence is 12 residues long. The chain's CDR3 is CASRWRNYGYTF. The CDR3 coding sequence is TGTGCCAGCAGGTGGCGGAACTATGGCTACACCTTC.

This clone was recorded a few times. The rearrangement links TRBV9 to TRBJ2-7; D may be TRBD1 (6 bases). The V gene's germline CDR1 is SGDLS and CDR2 YYNGEE. V was pared by 2 bases and J by 7 bases, with 16 bases between. This CDR3 contains 14 residues. CDR3 region: CASSVGASPWEQYF. CDR3 nucleotides: TGTGCCAGCAGCGTGGGGGCTAGCCCTTGGGAGCAGTACTTC.

This clone was picked up one time. V usage is TRBV28 and J usage is TRBJ2-5, with 10 nucleotides matching TRBD2. The V and J ends lost 4 bases and 5 bases, in that order; junction bases with no gene match: 7. The CDR3 has 15 residues. Looked up from germline, CDR1 is MDHEN and CDR2 is SYDVKM. The chain's CDR3 is CASSSSGTSDETQYF. For the CDR3, the DNA is TGTGCCAGCAGTTCGTCCGGGACTAGCGATGAGACCCAGTACTTC.

The genes are TRBV4-1 and TRBJ2-7; maybe TRBD1 (6 bases). The germline V gene encodes CDR1 MGHRA and CDR2 YSYEKL. The V end lost 3 bases, the J end lost 4 bases, and 16 bases lay between the germline ends. This CDR3 is 15 amino acids long. The CDR3 here is CASSQTSQGSYEQYF. CDR3 nucleotide sequence: TGCGCCAGCAGCCAGACTTCACAGGGATCTTACGAGCAGTACTTC.

This chain joins TRBV9 and TRBJ1-5; D ambiguous. This CDR3 has 13 residues. Trimming removed 1 base at V and 6 bases at J, with 8 bases between. Germline CDR1 is SGDLS and CDR2 is YYNGEE. This CDR3 is CASSVTTRQPQHF. The CDR3, as DNA: TGTGCCAGCAGCGTAACGACACGTCAGCCCCAGCATTTT.

The genes are TRBV5-6 and TRBJ1-5, with TRBD1 matching over 7 bases. The junction had 6 bases not matched to a gene; V was cut back by 6 bases and J by 6 bases. The V gene's germline CDR1 is SGHDT and CDR2 YYEEEE. The CDR3 is made up of 13 amino acids. CDR3 region: CASTRGGGQPQHF. The CDR3 bases are TGTGCCAGCACCCGAGGGGGCGGTCAGCCCCAGCATTTT. Full variable domain (rest looked up from reference TRBV5-6 and TRBJ1-5): DAGVTQSPTHLIKTRGQQVTLRCSPKSGHDTVSWYQQALGQGPQFIFQYYEEEERQRGNFPDRFSGHQFPNYSSELNVNALLLGDSALYLCASTRGGGQPQHFGDGTRLSIL.

This clone has a handful of counts. V gene TRBV6-1 combines with J gene TRBJ1-5, with D possibly matching TRBD1 (5 bases). This CDR3 comprises 15 residues. Trimming stripped 7 bases from V and 1 base from J, with 14 bases between. The V gene's germline CDR1 is MNHNS and CDR2 SASEGT. CDR3 sequence reads: CASTPGPGSNQPQHF. CDR3 DNA sequence: TGTGCCAGCACTCCGGGGCCAGGAAGCAATCAGCCCCAGCATTTT.